Listed here are 8 T cell receptor beta chains from one sample, sequenced in a study of T-cell reconstitution after alpha-beta-depleted transplantation in children. Preparation of the TCRbeta library was carried out with unique molecular identifiers. TCRdb called the PCR reads again in MiXCR, with one record for every CDR3 protein. The repertoire holds about a million distinct CDR3 sequences, with 25% to 30% as singletons. The sequencing used PBMCs, mostly from graft donor cells, collected 360 days after TCRalphabeta/CD19-depleted stem cell transplant. These receptors came from a boy under two years old who had a stem cell transplant for SCID, so the T cells may come from the graft donor.

This clonotype was detected once. This chain uses TRBV12-3 or TRBV12-4 with TRBJ1-4; 7 nucleotides match TRBD1. There are 15 residues in the CDR3. The ends lost 6 bases at V and 10 bases at J; junction bases unmatched: 14. The CDR3 DNA reads TGTGCCAGCAGCCCGACAGGGAGGTCGTTCGGAAAACTGTTTTTT. This encodes CASSPTGRSFGKLFF.

The sample holds many counts of this clonotype. V is TRBV3-1 and J is TRBJ2-3, with 8 bases that match TRBD2. CDR3 length equals 15 residues. V lost 1 base, J lost 5 bases, and 5 bases stayed unmatched. The germline gives CDR1 LGHDT, CDR2 YNNKEL (reference sequence). The CDR3 loop is CASSQVAGGEDTQYF. As DNA, the CDR3 is TGTGCCAGCAGCCAAGTTGCGGGGGGTGAAGATACGCAGTATTTT.

This clonotype was seen a handful of times. This rearrangement joins TRBV11-2 to TRBJ2-7; 7 positions agree with TRBD1. CDR3 length: 16 amino acids. Germline assignment: CDR1 SGHAT and CDR2 FQNNGV. Trimming cost V 1 base and J 3 bases; bases outside gene matches: 9. The CDR3 protein is CASSLGVTGAYYEQYF. Here the CDR3 DNA reads TGTGCCAGCAGCTTAGGGGTTACAGGGGCCTACTACGAGCAGTACTTC.

The CDR3, as DNA: TGCGCCAGCAATGGGCAGGGGATGGACGAGCAGTACTTC. This sequence encodes CASNGQGMDEQYF. The J gene is TRBJ2-7, the V gene TRBV5-1; TRBD1 is a possible D gene (6 bases). Trimming took off 6 bases at V and 5 bases at J, with 15 bases between the two ends. The germline V gene has CDR1 SGHRS and CDR2 YFSETQ. The CDR3 covers 13 residues.

The CDR3 region is CASNPGGTAGETQYF. CDR3 sequence (DNA): TGTGCCAGCAATCCTGGGGGGACAGCGGGCGAGACCCAGTACTTC. The chain employs TRBV28 and TRBJ2-5, with D possibly TRBD1 on 7 matching bases. In germline, CDR1 is MDHEN, CDR2 SYDVKM. V lost 7 bases, J lost 5 bases, and 20 bases lay in between. This CDR3 region has 15 residues.

CDR3 protein: CASRFNWQETQYF. CDR3 bases: TGCGCCAGCAGGTTTAACTGGCAAGAGACCCAGTACTTC. The rearrangement links TRBV10-2 to TRBJ2-5; D is unresolved. The CDR3 consists of 13 residues. The ends were cut back, 6 bases at V and 2 bases at J, with 10 bases in the middle. Germline loops: CDR1 WSHSY, CDR2 SAAADI.

This clonotype was seen many times. The chain has TRBV7-9 and TRBJ2-7; TRBD1 might be the D (5 bases). The CDR3 covers 12 residues. With 5 bases removed from V and 0 bases from J, the gap between germline ends came to 5 bases. The germline V gene has CDR1 SEHNR and CDR2 FQNEAQ (reference sequence). In DNA form, the CDR3 reads TGTGCCAGCAGCGACAGCTCCTACGAGCAGTACTTC. It codes for CASSDSSYEQYF.

A few counts support this clonotype. V and J are TRBV20-1 and TRBJ2-1; D is uncertain. Trimming cost V 1 base and J 2 bases, with 12 bases left between them. The germline gives CDR1 DFQATT, CDR2 SNEGSKA (reference sequence). The length of the CDR3 is 15 residues. In DNA form, the CDR3 reads TGCAGTGCTAGAGCATCCGCGGTGCCCTACAATGAGCAGTTCTTC. Its protein product is CSARASAVPYNEQFF.